The 23 T cell receptor beta chains reported below all come from one sample, sequenced in a study of breast tumors, draining lymph nodes, adjacent tissues. A single record per CDR3 protein comes from TCRdb applying MiXCR to the multiplex PCR reads. The table shows roughly 130,000 distinct CDR3 sequences, with about 20% occurring only once. Axillary draining lymph nodes of breast cancer patients supplied the node samples. Sequencing was carried out using axillary lymph node tissue. Receptors originate from a female donor with breast cancer. Some clones in this sample may be carry-over from other donors' samples.

The chain employs TRBV7-2 and TRBJ1-1; no clear D. This CDR3 spans 13 amino acids. Per germline, CDR1 SGHTA and CDR2 FQGNSA. Trimming left V 5 bases short and J 0 bases short, with 7 bases between. The CDR3 protein is CASSLRMNTEAFF. DNA for the CDR3: TGTGCCAGCAGCCTACGAATGAACACTGAAGCTTTCTTT.

This clonotype was seen ten or more times. The V gene is TRBV2, the J gene TRBJ2-1; D not resolved. CDR3 length: 11 amino acids. The germline V gene has CDR1 SNHLY and CDR2 FYNNEI. V dropped 5 bases and J dropped 6 bases, with 5 bases sitting between them. The CDR3 DNA is TGTGCCAGCAGTCCGGTCAATGAGCAGTTCTTC. Translated: CASSPVNEQFF.

J is TRBJ1-1 and V is TRBV20-1; TRBD1 might be the D (5 bases). The germline gives CDR1 DFQATT, CDR2 SNEGSKA (reference sequence). This CDR3 comprises 13 residues. The CDR3 DNA follows: TGCAGGGTAACAGGTCCTATGAACACTGAAGCTTTCTTT. This translates into CRVTGPMNTEAFF.

Of note for this clonotype: The junction departs from germline at one end; a sequencing error may be responsible. This rearrangement joins TRBV18 to TRBJ2-1; tentatively, D is TRBD1 (5 bases). Germline values: CDR1 KGHSH, CDR2 LQKENI. The CDR3 has 17 amino acids. As DNA, the CDR3 is TGTGCCAGCTTACCAACCCGAGACAGAGTACGGTACAATGAGCAGTTCTTC. It codes for CASLPTRDRVRYNEQFF.

In this sample, this clonotype turned up many times. The gene calls are TRBV24-1 and TRBJ1-2; TRBD1 is a possible D gene (5 bases). The CDR3 is made up of 13 amino acids. Trimming stripped 5 bases from V and 6 bases from J, with 12 bases between. Germline V CDR1 and CDR2: KGHDR, SFDVKD. CDR3 region: CATSGVTANGYTF. CDR3 DNA sequence: TGTGCCACCAGTGGTGTGACAGCGAATGGCTACACCTTC.

This clonotype was seen many times. The CDR3 DNA sequence: TGTGCCAGCAGGACTACCCAGGGTGGAAAACTGTTTTTT. Translating gives CASRTTQGGKLFF. V is TRBV2 and J is TRBJ1-4, with D possibly matching TRBD1 (5 bases). Per the germline V gene, CDR1 is SNHLY and CDR2 is FYNNEI. CDR3 size: 13 residues. V shed 6 bases and J shed 10 bases, with 15 bases lying between them.

This clonotype was counted many times. Here the CDR3 DNA reads TGTGCCAGCAGTTTAATACTAGCAGGCAATGAGCAGTTCTTC. Translating it yields CASSLILAGNEQFF. The J gene is TRBJ2-1, the V gene TRBV27, with D possibly matching TRBD2 (6 bases). The length of the CDR3 is 14 residues. Trimming stripped 2 bases from V and 6 bases from J, with 11 bases between. The germline gives CDR1 MNHEY, CDR2 SMNVEV (reference sequence).

This clonotype was seen repeatedly, ten times or more. J is TRBJ1-2 and V is TRBV12-3 or TRBV12-4; 8 positions agree with TRBD1. This CDR3 is 15 amino acids long. The ends lost 5 bases at V and 4 bases at J; junction bases unmatched: 9. The CDR3 loop is CASSTERQGSYGYTF. The DNA for the CDR3 is TGTGCCAGCAGTACCGAACGACAGGGGAGCTATGGCTACACCTTC.

This clonotype was counted ten times or more. The rearrangement joins TRBV3-1 to TRBJ2-7; the D gene is possibly TRBD2 (5 bases). The CDR3 is 14 amino acids. V lost 0 bases, J lost 5 bases, and 11 bases lay in between. Per the germline V gene, CDR1 is LGHDT and CDR2 is YNNKEL (reference sequence). The CDR3, as DNA: TGTGCCAGCAGCCAAGACGGGATCCTCGACGAGCAGTACTTC. This sequence encodes CASSQDGILDEQYF.

At least ten counts were recorded for this clonotype. CDR3 sequence: CATPGEKNTGELFF. CDR3 nucleotides: TGTGCCACCCCCGGGGAGAAGAACACCGGGGAGCTGTTTTTT. The rearrangement joins TRBV6-6 to TRBJ2-2; tentative D call: TRBD2 (5 bases). The V end was cut by 10 bases, the J end by 1 base, with 13 bases between. Germline assignment: CDR1 MNHNY and CDR2 SVGAGI (reference sequence). CDR3 length equals 14 residues.

This clonotype was detected only once. Its ends do not fully match the called genes, so a read error is possible. The rearrangement joins TRBV4-2 to TRBJ1-3; perhaps TRBD1 as D (5 bases). Germline-derived CDR1 and CDR2 are LGHNA and YNFKEQ. This CDR3 contains 18 residues. The CDR3 DNA is TGTGCCAGCAGCCAAGATCTGGGGGGGGGTAGGGTCGGAAGCACCATATATTTT. Protein sequence: CASSQDLGGGRVGSTIYF.

This clonotype has ten or more counts. The chain carries TRBV15 and TRBJ2-1; 10 bases are a match to TRBD1. V gave up 5 bases and J gave up 5 bases; unmatched junction bases: 6. In germline, CDR1 is LNHNV, CDR2 YYDKDF (reference sequence). The CDR3 has 15 residues. DNA for the CDR3: TGTGCCACCAGCGTTCGGACAGGGGGAGACAATGAGCAGTTCTTC. Its translation: CATSVRTGGDNEQFF.

The table lists this clonotype with many counts. The chain recombines TRBV3-1 with TRBJ2-7; TRBD2 matches at 7 bases. The CDR3 spans 14 residues. Germline V gives CDR1 LGHDT, CDR2 YNNKEL (reference sequence). Trimming took 0 bases from V and 6 from J; bases not matched to a gene: 5. For the CDR3, the DNA is TGTGCCAGCAGCCAAGAAGGTTGGGAGGGCGAGCAGTACTTC. It yields the protein CASSQEGWEGEQYF.

Concerning this clonotype: A read error may explain this, as a much larger clone is one base away. The J gene is TRBJ1-2, the V gene TRBV7-3; D gene uncertain. Germline V gene lookup returns CDR1 SGHTA and CDR2 FQGTGA. The CDR3 sequence is 15 residues long. The CDR3 loop is CARSSHWAGNYGYTF. Written as DNA, the CDR3 is TGTGCCCGCAGCTCCCATTGGGCTGGGAACTATGGCTACACCTTC.

This rearrangement joins TRBV20-1 to TRBJ2-7; 13 bases align to TRBD2. Germline CDR1 and CDR2: DFQATT and SNEGSKA (reference sequence). This CDR3 region has 18 residues. Unmatched junction bases numbered 12, after V lost 4 bases and J lost 0 bases. CDR3 in DNA: TGCAGTGCTATCACCGGACTAGCGGGAGACTGGAACTCCTACGAGCAGTACTTC. Residues: CSAITGLAGDWNSYEQYF.

There are many counts of this clonotype. The chain recombines TRBV20-1 with TRBJ2-3; 7 nucleotides agree with TRBD2. The V gene end was trimmed by 5 bases and the J gene end by 1 base; junction bases not matched to a gene: 6. The CDR3 is 14 amino acids. Looked up from germline, CDR1 is DFQATT and CDR2 is SNEGSKA (reference sequence). As DNA, the CDR3 is TGCAGTGCTCCCAGGACTAGGGGCACAGATACGCAGTATTTT. This encodes CSAPRTRGTDTQYF.

The chain employs TRBV19 and TRBJ2-5; 12 bases map to TRBD1. Per germline, CDR1 LNHDA and CDR2 SQIVND (reference sequence). The length of the CDR3 is 16 residues. Germline trimming cut 8 bases from V and 4 bases from J; bases unmatched to any gene: 11. CDR3 DNA sequence: TGTGCCAGTTCCCGGGACAGGGGGCAAGTGGGAGAGACCCAGTACTTC. It encodes CASSRDRGQVGETQYF.

This clonotype was seen ten or more times. This chain joins TRBV12-3 or TRBV12-4 and TRBJ2-3; 8 nucleotides line up with TRBD2. This CDR3 comprises 16 residues. V shed 6 bases and J 2 bases; nucleotides not matched to a gene: 10. Here the CDR3 DNA reads TGTGCCAGCAGCAAAACTAGCGGTTTTGCCACAGATACGCAGTATTTT. It translates to CASSKTSGFATDTQYF.

This clonotype appeared many times. The chain uses TRBV19 and TRBJ1-5, with D maybe TRBD1 (5 bases). The length of the CDR3 is 15 residues. From germline, CDR1 is LNHDA and CDR2 SQIVND (reference sequence). Trimming removed 3 bases at V and 1 base at J, with 10 bases between. The CDR3 DNA reads TGTGCCAGTAGTATTACAGGTTCAAGCAATCAGCCCCAGCATTTT. This encodes CASSITGSSNQPQHF.

This clonotype came up many times. The rearrangement links TRBV11-3 to TRBJ2-1, with a possible D match to TRBD2 (6 bases). V lost 8 bases to trimming and J lost 11 bases, with 16 bases between them. The CDR3 loop spans 12 amino acids. Looked up from germline, CDR1 is SGHNT and CDR2 is YENEEA. The CDR3 loop is CASAVVGGQQFF. DNA for the CDR3: TGTGCCAGCGCAGTCGTGGGAGGCCAGCAGTTCTTC.

This clonotype has a handful of counts. The chain carries TRBV3-1 and TRBJ2-5, with D perhaps TRBD1 (6 bases). The CDR3 runs to 15 residues. V gave up 4 bases and J gave up 1 base, with 13 bases separating them. Per germline, CDR1 LGHDT and CDR2 YNNKEL (reference sequence). CDR3 sequence: CASSPSGASQETQYF. CDR3 in DNA: TGTGCCAGCAGCCCTTCAGGGGCCTCCCAAGAGACCCAGTACTTC.

This clonotype was counted ten times or more. The V gene is TRBV7-2, the J gene TRBJ2-5; 9 bases agree with TRBD2. In germline, CDR1 is SGHTA, CDR2 FQGNSA. The CDR3 runs to 15 residues. Germline trimming cut 1 base from V and 5 bases from J; bases unmatched to any gene: 5. The CDR3 nucleotides are TGTGCCAGCAGCTTAGTCGAGGGACTAGCTGAGACCCAGTACTTC. This translates into CASSLVEGLAETQYF.

With respect to this clonotype: One junction end disagrees with the germline gene, perhaps due to a read error. The chain employs TRBV5-1 and TRBJ2-7, with a possible D match to TRBD2 (5 bases). Germline CDR1 reads SGHRS; CDR2 reads YFSETQ. The CDR3 length is 13 residues. Here the CDR3 reads CASSLVASYEQCF. The CDR3 nucleotides read TGCGCCAGCAGCTTGGTAGCGTCCTACGAGCAGTGCTTC.